Sequencing of this T cell receptor beta chain was carried out in a study of shared clonotypes between healthy human individuals. The overall study: The study enrolled a couple of women and three men aged 18 to 49.

With regard to this clone: Its cognate antigen is unknown.

Whole-study results and caveats: The four-donor shared clonotypes exceeded non-shared clonotypes in generation probability, with non-shared ones scoring lower.

This CDR3 comprises 14 residues. Germline values: CDR1 ENHRY, CDR2 SYGVKD. Deletions cut 4 bases from V and 6 bases from J, with 13 bases between. TCRdb keeps only in-frame clones here, not all; method: immunoSEQ multiplex PCR. Of 2 million to 2.5 million clones listed, 93% are singletons. This rearrangement joins TRBV10-3 to TRBJ1-5; D might be TRBD1 (6 bases). This TCR was sampled from a young man in good health. Some clones in this sample may be carry-over from other donors' samples. Sample: naive CD4+ T cells from PBMCs. Subset described: CD45RA+ positively selected. CDR3 protein: CAISAVADSQPQHF. The CDR3 DNA reads TGTGCCATCAGTGCAGTGGCGGACAGTCAGCCCCAGCATTTT.